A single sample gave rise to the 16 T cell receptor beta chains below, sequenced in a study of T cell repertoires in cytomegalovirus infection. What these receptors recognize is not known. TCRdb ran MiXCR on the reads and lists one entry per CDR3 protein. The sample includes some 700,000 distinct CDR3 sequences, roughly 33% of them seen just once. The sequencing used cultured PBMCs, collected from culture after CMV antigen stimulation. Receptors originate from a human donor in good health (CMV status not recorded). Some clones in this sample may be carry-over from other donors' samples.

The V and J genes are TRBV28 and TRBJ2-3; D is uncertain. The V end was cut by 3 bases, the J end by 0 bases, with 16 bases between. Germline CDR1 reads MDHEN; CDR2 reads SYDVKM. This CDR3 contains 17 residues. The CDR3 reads CASSFQAGLTSTDTQYF. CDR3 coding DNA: TGTGCCAGCAGTTTCCAGGCAGGATTAACTAGCACAGATACGCAGTATTTT.

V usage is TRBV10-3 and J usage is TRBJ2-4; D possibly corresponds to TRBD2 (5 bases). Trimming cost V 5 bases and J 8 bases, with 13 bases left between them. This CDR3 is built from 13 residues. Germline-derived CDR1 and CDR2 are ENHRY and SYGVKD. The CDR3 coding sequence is TGTGCCATCAGTAACGGGGTCGAGGACATTCAGTACTTC. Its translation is CAISNGVEDIQYF.

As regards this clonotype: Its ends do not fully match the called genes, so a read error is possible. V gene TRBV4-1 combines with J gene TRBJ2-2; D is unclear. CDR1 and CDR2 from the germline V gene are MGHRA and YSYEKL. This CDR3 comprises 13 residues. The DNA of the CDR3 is TGTGCCAGCAGCCAAGAGTGGCGCGGGGAGCTGTTTTTT. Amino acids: CASSQEWRGELFF.

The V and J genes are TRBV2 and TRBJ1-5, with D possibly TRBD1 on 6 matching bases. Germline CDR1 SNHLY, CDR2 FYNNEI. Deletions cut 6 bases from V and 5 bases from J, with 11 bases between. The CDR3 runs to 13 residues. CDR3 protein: CASSRGGDQPQHF. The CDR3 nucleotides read TGTGCCAGCAGCAGAGGGGGGGATCAGCCCCAGCATTTT.

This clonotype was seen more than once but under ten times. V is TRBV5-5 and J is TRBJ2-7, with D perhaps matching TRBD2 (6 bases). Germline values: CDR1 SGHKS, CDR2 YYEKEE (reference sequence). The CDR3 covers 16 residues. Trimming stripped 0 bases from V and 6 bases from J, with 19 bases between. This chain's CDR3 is CASSLASRRGGSEQYF. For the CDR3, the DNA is TGTGCCAGCAGCTTGGCTTCGAGGAGGGGTGGCTCCGAGCAGTACTTC.

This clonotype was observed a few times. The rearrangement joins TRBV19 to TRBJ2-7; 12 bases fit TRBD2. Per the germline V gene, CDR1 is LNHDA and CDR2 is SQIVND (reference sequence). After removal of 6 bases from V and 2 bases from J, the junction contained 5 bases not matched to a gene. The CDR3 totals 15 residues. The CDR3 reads CASSATSGRTYEQYF. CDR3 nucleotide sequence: TGTGCCAGTAGCGCGACTAGCGGGAGAACCTACGAGCAGTACTTC.

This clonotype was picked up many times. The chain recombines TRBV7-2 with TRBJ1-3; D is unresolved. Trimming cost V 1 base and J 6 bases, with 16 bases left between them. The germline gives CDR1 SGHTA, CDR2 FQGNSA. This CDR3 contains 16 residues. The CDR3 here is CASSLDGELGVNTIYF. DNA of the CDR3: TGTGCCAGCAGCTTAGATGGGGAGCTGGGCGTAAACACCATATATTTT.

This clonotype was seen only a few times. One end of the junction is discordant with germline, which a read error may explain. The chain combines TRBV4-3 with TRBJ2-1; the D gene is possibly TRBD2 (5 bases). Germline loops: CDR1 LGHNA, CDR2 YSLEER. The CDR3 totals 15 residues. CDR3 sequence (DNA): TGCGCCAGCAGCTACCGGTCTAGCCCGTATGATGAGCAATTCTTC. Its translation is CASSYRSSPYDEQFF.

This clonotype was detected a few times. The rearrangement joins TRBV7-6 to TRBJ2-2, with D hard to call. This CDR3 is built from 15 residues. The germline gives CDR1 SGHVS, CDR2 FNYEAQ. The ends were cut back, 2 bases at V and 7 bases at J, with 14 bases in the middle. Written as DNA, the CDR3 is TGTGCCAGCAGCTTATATATCTTACCTAACGGGGAGCTGTTTTTT. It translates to CASSLYILPNGELFF.

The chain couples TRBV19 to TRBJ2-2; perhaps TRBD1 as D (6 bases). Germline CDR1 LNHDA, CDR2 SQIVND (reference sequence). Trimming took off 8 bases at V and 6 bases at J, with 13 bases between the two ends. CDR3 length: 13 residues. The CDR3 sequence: CASLGGSAGELFF. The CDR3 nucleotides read TGTGCCAGTCTAGGGGGTAGTGCCGGGGAGCTGTTTTTT.

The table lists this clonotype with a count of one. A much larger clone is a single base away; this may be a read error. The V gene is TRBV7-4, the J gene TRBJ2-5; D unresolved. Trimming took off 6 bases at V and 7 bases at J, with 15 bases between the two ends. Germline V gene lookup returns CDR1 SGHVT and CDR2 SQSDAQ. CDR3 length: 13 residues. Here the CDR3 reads CASSFPEPGTQYF. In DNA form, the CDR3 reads TGTGCCAGCAGTTTTCCAGAACCAGGGACCCAGTACTTC.

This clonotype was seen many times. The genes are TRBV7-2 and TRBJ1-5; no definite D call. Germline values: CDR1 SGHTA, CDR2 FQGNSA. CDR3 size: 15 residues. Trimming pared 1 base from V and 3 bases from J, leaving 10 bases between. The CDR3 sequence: CASSLVGGFNQPQHF. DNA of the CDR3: TGTGCCAGCAGCTTAGTGGGAGGGTTCAATCAGCCCCAGCATTTT.

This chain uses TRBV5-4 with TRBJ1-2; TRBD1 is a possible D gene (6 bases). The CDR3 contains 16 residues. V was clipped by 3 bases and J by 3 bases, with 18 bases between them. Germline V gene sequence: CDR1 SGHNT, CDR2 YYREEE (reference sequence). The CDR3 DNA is TGTGCCAGCAGCTCGGTGGAAGGACAGCTGGACTATGGCTACACCTTC. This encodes CASSSVEGQLDYGYTF.

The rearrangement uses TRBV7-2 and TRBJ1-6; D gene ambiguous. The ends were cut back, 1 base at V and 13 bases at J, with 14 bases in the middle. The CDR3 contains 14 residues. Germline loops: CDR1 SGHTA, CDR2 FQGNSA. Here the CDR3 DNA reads TGTGCCAGCAGCTTAGGTGCTGTCTCAACCCCCCTCCACTTT. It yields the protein CASSLGAVSTPLHF.

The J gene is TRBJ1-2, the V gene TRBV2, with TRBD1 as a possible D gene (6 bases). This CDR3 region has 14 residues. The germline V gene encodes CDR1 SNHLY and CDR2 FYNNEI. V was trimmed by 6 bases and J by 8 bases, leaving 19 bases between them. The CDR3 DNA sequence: TGTGCCAGCAGAGCGACAGGCGCGGTCGGGGGCTACACCTTC. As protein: CASRATGAVGGYTF.

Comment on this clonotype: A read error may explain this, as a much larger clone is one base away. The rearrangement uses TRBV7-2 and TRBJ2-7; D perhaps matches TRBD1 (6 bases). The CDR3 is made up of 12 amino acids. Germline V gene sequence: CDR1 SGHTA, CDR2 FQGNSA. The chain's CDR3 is CASSVQGYEKYF. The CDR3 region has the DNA TGTGCCAGCAGCGTACAGGGTTACGAGAAGTACTTC.